The clone carrying this T cell receptor (beta chain) occurred once. This sample is drawn from a study of shared clonotypes between healthy human individuals. Genomic DNA belonging to each subset was distributed in equal measure over several immunoSEQ plates. Only in-frame clones appear in the TCRdb table, and some are missing; sequencing was by immunoSEQ multiplex PCR. The sample carries about 680,000 clones, around 67% recorded once. V was cut by 5 bases and J by 2 bases, with 13 bases left in between. The germline V gene has CDR1 SGHRS and CDR2 YFSETQ. The CDR3 extends over 15 amino acids. The chain combines TRBV5-1 with TRBJ1-4; TRBD1 might be the D (5 bases). Sequenced: memory CD4+ T cells sorted from blood. The sample's subset: CD45RA-negative fraction. The sequence was collected from a woman between 25 and 40 years old in good health. The CDR3 region is CASRIGAGTNEKLFF. The CDR3 nucleotides read TGCGCCAGCAGGATCGGGGCAGGGACTAATGAAAAACTGTTTTTT.